These 15 T cell receptor beta chains came from one sample sequenced in a study of siplizumab effects on memory and regulatory T cells (dated by TCRdb to between 2019 and 2020). The library was built by means of the immunoSEQ multiplex PCR assay. TCRdb limited this immuneACCESS table to in-frame rearrangements with V and J called. A share of clones is missing; checked studies link under half to unresolved V genes, and the rest is unexplained. In all, the sample holds about 26,000 clones, and 70% to 85% of those were seen once. The ten largest clones take up 24% of the sample. The sample comprised memory CD4+ T cells sorted from blood. Per the publication, the cell subset or site label means: unstimulated CD4+ memory T cells. These receptor sequences come from a human donor in good health.

This chain joins TRBV30 and TRBJ1-2; 9 nucleotides line up with TRBD1. This CDR3 comprises 16 residues. CDR1 is GTSNPN, CDR2 SVGIG, per germline (reference sequence). The ends lost 5 bases at V and 7 bases at J; junction bases unmatched: 17. The CDR3 protein is CAWVRDRVLSGGGYTF. In DNA form, the CDR3 reads TGTGCCTGGGTCCGGGACAGGGTCTTATCGGGAGGTGGCTACACCTTC.

This clone was observed a few times. The chain is built from TRBV6-5 and TRBJ2-1; D may be TRBD2 (5 bases). Trimming pared 4 bases from V and 12 bases from J, leaving 22 bases between. The germline V gene has CDR1 MNHEY and CDR2 SVGAGI. The CDR3 runs 15 residues. The CDR3 sequence is CASSSPGLRQRGQFF. In nucleotides, the CDR3 is TGTGCCAGCAGTTCCCCCGGACTCAGACAAAGAGGGCAGTTCTTC.

CDR3 loop: CASSPLVSGTKPQETQYF. CDR3 DNA: TGTGCCAGCAGTCCCCTGGTTTCCGGGACAAAGCCCCAAGAGACCCAGTACTTC. The chain has TRBV27 and TRBJ2-5; TRBD1 is a possible D gene (6 bases). V shed 5 bases and J shed 1 base, with 23 bases lying between them. The CDR3 is 18 residues long. The V gene's germline CDR1 is MNHEY and CDR2 SMNVEV (reference sequence).

This clone showed up just a few times. The chain has TRBV6-5 and TRBJ2-7; TRBD1 agrees at 7 bases. V trimming: 6 bases; J trimming: 1 base; junction bases outside the gene matches: 6. This CDR3 is 14 amino acids long. The germline gives CDR1 MNHEY, CDR2 SVGAGI. The CDR3 region is CASRSGGRSYEQYF. The CDR3 DNA reads as TGTGCCAGCAGGTCAGGGGGACGTTCCTACGAGCAGTACTTC.

This clone has a handful of counts. The gene calls are TRBV5-1 and TRBJ2-7, with D perhaps TRBD1 (5 bases). This CDR3 region has 12 residues. Germline CDR1 SGHRS, CDR2 YFSETQ. Trimming removed 2 bases at V and 6 bases at J, with 9 bases between. CDR3 bases: TGCGCCAGCAGCTTTACCCAGGGCGAGCAGTACTTC. It is translated as CASSFTQGEQYF.

In its sample, this clone was seen once. The gene calls are TRBV5-5 and TRBJ2-7, with D possibly matching TRBD2 (5 bases). The ends were cut back, 0 bases at V and 4 bases at J, with 11 bases in the middle. Germline V CDR1 and CDR2: SGHKS, YYEKEE (reference sequence). The CDR3 totals 14 residues. CDR3 in amino acids: CASSLAGFGYEQYF. CDR3 nucleotide sequence: TGTGCCAGCAGCTTGGCGGGGTTCGGGTACGAGCAGTACTTC.

The chain links TRBV9 to TRBJ2-1; TRBD1 aligns across 12 bases. The ends lost 3 bases at V and 9 bases at J; junction bases unmatched: 7. Germline-derived CDR1 and CDR2 are SGDLS and YYNGEE. The CDR3 length is 15 residues. The DNA of the CDR3 is TGTGCCAGCAGCGCTCCGGGACAGGGGGCGGGTGAGCAGTTCTTC. It encodes CASSAPGQGAGEQFF.

This sequence joins TRBV14 and TRBJ2-1; 11 bases fit TRBD2. The CDR3 totals 15 residues. Germline V gene lookup returns CDR1 SGHDN and CDR2 FVKESK. The V gene end was trimmed by 1 base and the J gene end by 8 bases; junction bases not matched to a gene: 4. CDR3 DNA sequence: TGTGCCAGCAGCCAAGGGCTAGCGGGAGGTTATGAGCAGTTCTTC. Protein: CASSQGLAGGYEQFF.

The chain links TRBV5-1 to TRBJ1-3; 7 nucleotides line up with TRBD2. The DNA end lines up better with TRBJ2-2; the J call may be wrong. The length of the CDR3 is 17 residues. Germline CDR1 SGHRS, CDR2 YFSETQ. This CDR3 is CASSSHGGLTYTGELFF. CDR3 bases: TGCGCCAGCAGCTCGCACGGGGGACTAACTTACACCGGGGAGCTGTTTTTT.

The J gene is TRBJ1-4, the V gene TRBV19; no clear D. Germline assignment: CDR1 LNHDA and CDR2 SQIVND (reference sequence). V was trimmed by 2 bases and J by 5 bases, leaving 9 bases between them. The CDR3 sequence is 14 residues long. The CDR3 DNA sequence: TGTGCCAGTAGTATACGCGGCAAAAATGAAAAACTGTTTTTT. It yields the protein CASSIRGKNEKLFF.

This chain joins TRBV12-5 and TRBJ2-3; no firm D call. CDR3 length: 15 amino acids. The germline gives CDR1 LGHNT, CDR2 FRNRAP. The germline V and J ends were trimmed by 2 bases and 3 bases, with 12 bases remaining between them. The CDR3 region is CASGLNGVRTDTQYF. The CDR3 DNA reads as TGTGCTAGTGGTTTGAATGGGGTTCGGACAGATACGCAGTATTTT. Full variable domain (outside the CDR3, taken from reference TRBV12-5 and TRBJ2-3): DARVTQTPRHKVTEMGQEVTMRCQPILGHNTVFWYRQTMMQGLELLAYFRNRAPLDDSGMPKDRFSAEMPDATLATLKIQPSEPRDSAVYFCASGLNGVRTDTQYFGPGTRLTVL.

The genes are TRBV4-2 and TRBJ1-5; D not resolved. With 1 base removed from V and 5 bases from J, the gap between germline ends came to 9 bases. The germline gives CDR1 LGHNA, CDR2 YNFKEQ. This CDR3 comprises 14 residues. The DNA of the CDR3 is TGTGCCAGCAGCCAAGGGACGGTGGATCAGCCCCAGCATTTT. Protein: CASSQGTVDQPQHF.

The J gene is TRBJ2-6, the V gene TRBV19; TRBD2 matches 9 bases. Germline trimming cut 7 bases from V and 4 bases from J; bases unmatched to any gene: 8. Looked up from germline, CDR1 is LNHDA and CDR2 is SQIVND (reference sequence). The CDR3 runs 16 residues. The CDR3 reads CASTREGAQGANVLTF. CDR3 bases: TGTGCCAGTACGCGGGAGGGGGCGCAGGGGGCCAACGTCCTGACTTTC.

DNA of the CDR3: TGTGCCAGCATCCCTCTGGCGGGAGCCTACAATGAGCAGTTCTTC. This codes for CASIPLAGAYNEQFF. V is TRBV2 and J is TRBJ2-1; TRBD2 agrees at 7 bases. Per germline, CDR1 SNHLY and CDR2 FYNNEI. The CDR3 is made up of 15 amino acids. V gave up 7 bases and J gave up 2 bases; unmatched junction bases: 8.

The V gene is TRBV11-3, the J gene TRBJ2-5; 10 bases fit TRBD2. V dropped 2 bases and J dropped 2; count of bases not matched to a gene: 5. The CDR3 runs to 16 residues. CDR1 is SGHNT and CDR2 is YENEEA in the germline V gene. CDR3: CASSLRTSGDQETQYF. In DNA, the CDR3 is TGTGCCAGCAGCTTACGGACTAGCGGAGATCAAGAGACCCAGTACTTC.